One and the same sample provided the 4 T cell receptor beta chains below, sequenced in a study of vaccination and CD4 T cells after COVID-19. TCRdb fed the PCR reads into MiXCR, producing one record per CDR3 protein. There are about 19,000 distinct CDR3 sequences in the sample; about 62% occur only once, and about 0.94% lies in the top ten. The source material was CD4+ T cells from blood, sampled before SARS-CoV-2 vaccination. The receptors were gathered from a human donor who had recovered from COVID-19.

V is TRBV28 and J is TRBJ2-7, with TRBD1 matching over 9 bases. V was clipped by 5 bases and J by 0 bases; unmatched bases: 5. The CDR3 is made up of 15 amino acids. Germline V gives CDR1 MDHEN, CDR2 SYDVKM. In DNA, the CDR3 is TGTGCCAGCAGTCCCACAGGGGGCCCCTCCTACGAGCAGTACTTC. Its translation: CASSPTGGPSYEQYF.

CDR3: CSSATWTAGSYF. The CDR3 DNA follows: TGCAGTTCCGCTACTTGGACAGCCGGATCGTACTTC. The gene calls are TRBV20-1 and TRBJ2-7; possibly TRBD1 for D (6 bases). This CDR3 comprises 12 residues. Germline loops: CDR1 DFQATT, CDR2 SNEGSKA (reference sequence). V was pared by 8 bases and J by 12 bases, with 23 bases between.

The V and J genes are TRBV25-1 and TRBJ1-2; D remains unclear. V was pared by 8 bases and J by 0 bases, with 7 bases between. Looked up from germline, CDR1 is MGHDK and CDR2 is SYGVNS. This CDR3 comprises 12 residues. The CDR3 DNA is TGTGCCAGCGCGGATACTAACTATGGCTACACCTTC. Translation gives CASADTNYGYTF.

This clonotype was seen a single time. The genes are TRBV7-8 and TRBJ2-5; D call uncertain. CDR1 is SGHVS and CDR2 is FQNEAQ in the germline V gene. The V end lost 1 base, the J end lost 2 bases, and 11 bases lay between the germline ends. The CDR3 contains 15 residues. Here the CDR3 DNA reads TGTGCCAGCAGCTTAGGCGTCGGTATTCAAGAGACCCAGTACTTC. Protein: CASSLGVGIQETQYF.